These T cell receptor beta chains were read from a single sample in a study of cytotoxic CD8 clonotypes in ibrutinib-treated CLL. Here immunoSEQ multiplex PCR was the method, and the copy in TCRdb shows in-frame clones only, minus some. The table has 160,000 or so clones, approximately 77% seen once. The source was PBMCs, collected after 12 months of ibrutinib treatment. The receptor source for this set is a human donor with chronic lymphocytic leukemia. Each CDR3 is given with its conserved first and last residue. The D gene is left open where the match is weak. Part of the rows lack a size; the others show once, few, many or a class for expanded clones.

D gene	clone size	V gene	J gene	CDR3 protein	CDR3 DNA
TRBD1	-	TRBV6-4	TRBJ1-2	CASSPTLPGQNYGYTF	TGTGCCAGCAGTCCAACTCTCCCGGGACAGAACTATGGCTACACCTTC
-	once	TRBV15	TRBJ2-7	CATSRGDNSYEQYF	TGTGCCACCAGCAGAGGGGACAACTCCTACGAGCAGTACTTC
-	once	TRBV27	TRBJ2-3	CASSPKQGRGDTQYF	TGTGCCAGCAGCCCGAAGCAGGGGAGAGGAGATACGCAGTATTTT
-	-	TRBV28	TRBJ1-3	CASSFQWSSGNTIYF	TGTGCCAGCAGTTTTCAGTGGAGCTCTGGAAACACCATATATTTT
-	-	TRBV9	TRBJ1-2	CASSVEAGAGYGYTF	TGTGCCAGCAGCGTAGAGGCAGGGGCGGGCTATGGCTACACCTTC
TRBD2	-	TRBV11-2	TRBJ2-1	CASSHLREGRNNEQFF	TGTGCCAGCAGCCATTTGAGGGAGGGCCGGAACAATGAGCAGTTCTTC
-	-	TRBV28	TRBJ2-1	CASSFSRSSYNEQFF	TGTGCCAGCAGTTTTTCACGAAGCTCCTACAATGAGCAGTTCTTC
-	-	TRBV18	TRBJ2-3	CASSPPTTDTQYF	TGTGCCAGCTCACCCCCCACCACAGATACGCAGTATTTT
-	-	TRBV2	TRBJ1-4	CASSDGVGDEKLFF	TGTGCCAGCAGTGACGGAGTCGGAGATGAAAAACTGTTTTTT
-	once	TRBV7-9	TRBJ1-4	CASSIGAAINEKLFF	TGTGCCAGCAGCATCGGGGCAGCAATCAATGAAAAACTGTTTTTT
-	once	TRBV10-2	TRBJ1-1	CASSEGWSTEAFF	TGCGCCAGCAGTGAGGGGTGGAGCACTGAAGCTTTCTTT
-	-	TRBV7-9	TRBJ2-5	CASSERGGGGQYF	TGTGCCAGCAGCGAGAGGGGAGGAGGCGGCCAGTACTTC
-	few	TRBV7-2	TRBJ2-7	CASSSTSFDEQYF	TGTGCCAGCAGCTCCACTAGTTTCGACGAGCAGTACTTC
-	-	TRBV6-4	TRBJ2-3	CASSEMNGGTQYF	TGTGCCAGCAGTGAAATGAACGGAGGTACGCAGTATTTT
-	-	TRBV7-2	TRBJ1-1	CASSLDGRWNTEAFF	TGTGCCAGCAGCTTAGATGGCAGGTGGAACACTGAAGCTTTCTTT
-	-	TRBV2	TRBJ2-2	CASSEQGGNTGELFF	TGTGCCAGCAGTGAACAGGGGGGAAACACCGGGGAGCTGTTTTTT
-	-	TRBV28	TRBJ1-2	CASSAGPNYGYTF	TGTGCCAGCAGTGCCGGACCTAACTATGGCTACACCTTC
TRBD1	-	TRBV19	TRBJ1-2	CARRWDRPQLYYGYTF	TGTGCCCGGCGTTGGGACAGGCCCCAACTCTACTATGGCTACACCTTC
-	-	TRBV4-3	TRBJ2-5	CASSQDFGLAEEQYF	TGCGCCAGCAGCCAAGATTTCGGACTCGCCGAGGAGCAGTACTTC
TRBD2	-	TRBV2	TRBJ2-2	CASRMASGSTGELFF	TGTGCCAGCAGGATGGCTAGCGGGAGTACCGGGGAGCTGTTTTTT
-	-	TRBV27	TRBJ1-5	CASSLRVGVGSNQPQHF	TGTGCCAGCAGTTTACGCGTAGGAGTTGGAAGCAATCAGCCCCAGCATTTT
TRBD1	-	TRBV28	TRBJ2-1	CASSFPTGVRVF	TGTGCCAGCAGTTTCCCGACAGGGGTCAGAGTCTTC
-	-	TRBV7-2	TRBJ2-4	CASSFTGLGAGNIQYF	TGTGCCAGCAGCTTTACAGGACTGGGTGCTGGAAACATTCAGTACTTC
TRBD2	-	TRBV5-4	TRBJ2-1	CASSSSGTRYNEQFF	TGTGCCAGCAGCTCGTCCGGGACTAGATACAATGAGCAGTTCTTC
TRBD1	few	TRBV7-9	TRBJ1-1	CASRLPWWTGRNTEAFF	TGTGCCAGCAGGTTGCCATGGTGGACAGGCAGGAACACTGAAGCTTTCTTT
-	-	TRBV7-9	TRBJ1-1	CASSFSGDTEAFF	TGTGCCAGCAGCTTTTCGGGGGACACTGAAGCTTTCTTT
TRBD2	-	TRBV5-5	TRBJ2-5	CASSWRAGGTETQYF	TGTGCCAGCAGCTGGCGAGCGGGAGGGACAGAGACCCAGTACTTC
-	-	TRBV7-2	TRBJ1-5	CASSLIWGNQPQHF	TGTGCCAGCAGCTTAATCTGGGGCAATCAGCCCCAGCATTTT
TRBD1	few	TRBV7-3	TRBJ1-2	CAKQGLPDDGYTF	TGTGCCAAACAGGGGCTACCGGACGATGGCTACACCTTC
-	-	TRBV6-1	TRBJ1-2	CASSEQLGGYTF	TGTGCCAGCAGTGAACAGTTGGGCGGCTACACCTTC
TRBD1	-	TRBV6-1	TRBJ2-7	CASSDATGKTYEQYF	TGTGCCAGCAGTGACGCGACAGGGAAAACCTACGAGCAGTACTTC
TRBD1	-	TRBV7-3	TRBJ2-7	CASSLQGQGRYEQYF	TGTGCCAGCAGCTTACAGGGACAGGGACGCTACGAGCAGTACTTC
TRBD1	-	TRBV4-2	TRBJ1-1	CASSRTGGLTEAFF	TGTGCCAGCAGCCGGACAGGGGGCCTAACTGAAGCTTTCTTT
TRBD2	-	TRBV28	TRBJ2-1	CASYLAGVEQFF	TGTGCCAGTTATCTAGCGGGAGTTGAGCAGTTCTTC
-	-	TRBV28	TRBJ2-7	CASSFRPQGVQYF	TGTGCCAGCAGTTTTCGTCCCCAAGGCGTGCAGTACTTC
-	once	TRBV27	TRBJ1-1	CASSLSKETEAFF	TGTGCCAGCAGTTTATCGAAAGAAACTGAAGCTTTCTTT
TRBD2	-	TRBV7-2	TRBJ2-7	CASSMGLASDEQYF	TGTGCCAGCAGCATGGGACTAGCTAGCGACGAGCAGTACTTC
TRBD1	-	TRBV29-1	TRBJ1-2	CRGTGATLFGYTF	TGCAGGGGGACAGGGGCAACCCTCTTCGGATACACCTTC
TRBD2	-	TRBV19	TRBJ2-2	CASSRALAGRTGELFF	TGTGCCAGTAGCCGGGCCCTAGCGGGGAGGACCGGGGAGCTGTTTTTT
TRBD1	-	TRBV28	TRBJ1-2	CASSLSGQNYGYTF	TGTGCCAGCAGTTTATCGGGACAGAACTATGGCTACACCTTC
-	few	TRBV20-1	TRBJ1-1	CSARGDSRAFF	TGCAGTGCTAGGGGTGACAGTCGAGCTTTCTTT
-	-	TRBV7-9	TRBJ2-7	CASSYTPGHTVFGEQYF	TGTGCCAGCAGCTACACACCGGGACATACCGTTTTCGGGGAGCAGTACTTC
-	-	TRBV6-1	TRBJ2-4	CASSERVRADLAKNIQYF	TGTGCCAGCAGTGAAAGGGTACGAGCGGATCTAGCCAAAAACATTCAGTACTTC